This T cell receptor beta chain was documented in a study of shared clonotypes between healthy human individuals. The assay was immunoSEQ multiplex PCR, and TCRdb's table has in-frame clones only and misses some. The sample has millions of clones, 85% to 95% seen once. Per the germline V gene, CDR1 is SEHNR and CDR2 is FQNEAQ (reference sequence). CDR3 length: 17 residues. Trimming stripped 1 base from V and 4 bases from J, with 18 bases between. Splitting the CD4+ cells yielded a CD45RA+ naive subset and a CD45RA-negative memory subset. This TCR was recovered from a man between 18 and 35 years old in good health. The chain is built from TRBV7-9 and TRBJ2-3; maybe TRBD2 (5 bases). The sequencing sample was made of naive CD4+ T cells sorted from blood. The subset is: CD45RA+ positively selected. Written as DNA, the CDR3 is TGTGCCAGCAGCTTAGAGTTGGCTAGAATGAGGGCAGATACGCAGTATTTT. It specifies CASSLELARMRADTQYF.